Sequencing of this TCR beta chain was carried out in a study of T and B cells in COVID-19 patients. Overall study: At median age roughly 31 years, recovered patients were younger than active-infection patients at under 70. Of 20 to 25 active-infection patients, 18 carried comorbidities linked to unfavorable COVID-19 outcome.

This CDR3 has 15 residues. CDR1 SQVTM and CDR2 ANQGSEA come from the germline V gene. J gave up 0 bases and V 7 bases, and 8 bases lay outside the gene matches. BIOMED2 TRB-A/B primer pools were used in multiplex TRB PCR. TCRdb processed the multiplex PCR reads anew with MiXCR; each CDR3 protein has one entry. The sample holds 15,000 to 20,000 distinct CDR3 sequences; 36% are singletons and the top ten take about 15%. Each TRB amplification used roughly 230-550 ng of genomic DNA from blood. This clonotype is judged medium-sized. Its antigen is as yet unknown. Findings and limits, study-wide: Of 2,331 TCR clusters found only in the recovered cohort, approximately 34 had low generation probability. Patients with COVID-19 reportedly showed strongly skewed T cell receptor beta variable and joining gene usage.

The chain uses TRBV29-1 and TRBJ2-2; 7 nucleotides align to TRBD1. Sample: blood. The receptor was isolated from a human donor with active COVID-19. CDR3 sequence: CSACKGAPNTGELFF. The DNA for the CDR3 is TGCAGCGCCTGTAAGGGGGCCCCGAACACCGGGGAGCTGTTTTTT.